The source of this T cell receptor (beta chain) is a study of shared clonotypes between healthy human individuals. Points from the study as a whole: Among donors, clonotype sharing was expected to be affected by sequencing depth. Generation probabilities of non-shared clonotypes were lower (relative to those shared by all four donors).

The assay used deep level. Original analysis: Filtering differed, since immunoSEQ gave only junction sequences and no quality scores. The table came from immunoSEQ multiplex PCR; TCRdb's copy has only in-frame clones and leaves some out. That table gives V, J and clone size, and the DNA gave D and trimming. The sample shows roughly 2.4 million clones, around 95% of them seen only once. Germline V lookup: CDR1 SGHRS, CDR2 YFSETQ. The CDR3 loop spans 14 amino acids. The J segment lost 4 bases and the V segment lost 4 bases, leaving 4 bases of the junction unmatched. About this clone: The antigen remains undetermined. Other DNA sequences in this sample translate to the same CDR3.

The V call is TRBV5-1, the J call TRBJ2-5; TRBD1 aligns across 10 bases. Input material: naive CD4+ T cells sorted from blood. Indicated subset: CD45RA+ positively selected. The origin of this receptor is a man aged 18 to 30 in good health. CDR3 DNA sequence: TGCGCCAGCAGCAAAGGACAGGGGGGAGAGACCCAGTACTTC. This encodes CASSKGQGGETQYF.